This T cell receptor (beta chain) is drawn from a study of T cells expressing NK-cell markers. About the research overall: With respect to HCMV, most of the eight sequenced donors were seropositive, and one was seronegative.

A 5'RACE template switching approach incorporating UMIs was used to make TCR beta cDNA. One entry per CDR3 protein, without DNA, is what TCRdb gives after re-calling the 5' RACE reads. The clone table shows 440,000 or so distinct CDR3 sequences, with the ten largest holding approximately 6.8%. Study-level findings and limits: Expanded clones of NKG2C+ T cells had an unclear HCMV specificity.

Per the germline V gene, CDR1 is DFQATT and CDR2 is SNEGSKA (reference sequence). The CDR3 has 15 amino acids. To note about this clonotype: As yet, its antigen is unknown.

The chain carries TRBV20-1 and TRBJ1-5; as DNA is missing, the TRBD1 call by TCRdb cannot be tested. The sequenced material came from blood T cells: a sorted CD56 or NKG2C T cell subset, CD4+ or CD8+ T cells, or bulk PBMC T cells (not recorded which). The sequence derives from a woman aged 18 to 75 in good health. CDR3 residues: CSASYGQGRDQPQHF.